The sequence of this T cell receptor beta chain was determined in a study of blood T cells in healthy people across ages. Total RNA was extracted at no less than 5.5 micrograms per sample. After removal of 0 bases from V and 2 bases from J, the junction contained 10 bases not matched to a gene. The germline V gene has CDR1 SGDLS and CDR2 YYNGEE. This CDR3 region has 17 residues. Study-level findings and limits: Estimated diversity across one million T cells was deemed an underestimate. TCR beta diversity, measured per million T cells, fell in a roughly linear way with age.

A second PCR of about 6 to 11 cycles used a sample-barcoded 5' primer and a J-beta primer mix. From the 5' RACE reads, TCRdb called clonotypes with MiXCR, one entry per CDR3 protein. The table records about 830,000 distinct CDR3 sequences, 55% to 65% of them present only once. Worth noting for this clonotype: Its antigen is unidentified.

Sequencing used blood. This TCR derives from a man aged 30-40 years in good health. The J gene is TRBJ2-5, the V gene TRBV9, with 7 bases that match TRBD1. The DNA for the CDR3 is TGTGCCAGCAGCGTAGAGGGTTTGGGGACAGCACAAGAGACCCAGTACTTC. Its protein product is CASSVEGLGTAQETQYF. The complete variable domain, with remaining parts taken from reference TRBV9 and TRBJ2-5, reads DSGVTQTPKHLITATGQRVTLRCSPRSGDLSVYWYQQSLDQGLQFLIQYYNGEERAKGNILERFSAQQFPDLHSELNLSSLELGDSALYFCASSVEGLGTAQETQYFGPGTRLLVL.